This entry features one TCR beta chain sequence. Germline CDR1 LNHDA, CDR2 SQIVND (reference sequence). There are 15 residues in the CDR3. Trimming stripped 3 bases from V and 5 bases from J, with 16 bases between. The sample originates from a study of blood T cell repertoires in COVID-19. On the study more broadly: COVID-19 samples from acute and convalescent phases originated in the United States, Italy and Spain.

TCRdb's table, derived via immunoSEQ multiplex PCR, lists solely in-frame clones and lacks some. The data contain 140,000 or so clones, roughly 88% of them singletons. This sequence joins TRBV19 and TRBJ2-5, with D perhaps matching TRBD2 (6 bases). The source is a man aged 55 to 69 with active or convalescent COVID-19. Sequences were obtained from peripheral blood. The CDR3 is CASSIIGGPTETQYF. CDR3 nucleotides: TGTGCCAGTAGTATTATTGGAGGGCCAACGGAGACCCAGTACTTC.